This T cell receptor beta chain was captured by sequencing in a study of blood T cell repertoires in COVID-19. As for the study in general: Sources were T cells, B-cell-depleted T cells, or PBMCs; the material itself was cDNA or gDNA.

This study enrolled people aged about 18 to 100 from roughly 22 US geographic areas. Assignments of participants to cohorts depended upon their own reported clinical history. Worth noting for this clone: Other DNA sequences in this sample translate to the same CDR3.

CDR3 length: 15 amino acids. V shed 4 bases and J 1 base; nucleotides not matched to a gene: 3. Germline CDR1 SGHRS, CDR2 YFSETQ. Clones were read by immunoSEQ multiplex PCR, and TCRdb kept only the in-frame ones, dropping some. The data contain about 350,000 clones, roughly 90% of them singletons. The sample was PBMCs or T cells enriched from blood (not recorded which). The chain links TRBV5-1 to TRBJ2-7; TRBD2 matches 12 bases. The receptor's source is a woman younger than 45 who had been exposed to COVID-19. In nucleotides, the CDR3 is TGCGCCAGCAGCCTGACTAGCGGGGGATCCTACGAGCAGTACTTC. Its translation is CASSLTSGGSYEQYF.